This T cell receptor (beta chain) was observed in a study of cytomegalovirus exposure and HLA in healthy donors. Produced via immunoSEQ multiplex PCR; TCRdb's table is partial and in-frame only. The table has a few hundred thousand clones, 88% seen once. The sequenced sample was PBMCs. The receptor was isolated from a woman between 18 and 29 years old in good health and CMV-seronegative.

CDR3 sequence reads: CASRTSGYPYEQYF. The CDR3 DNA reads as TGTGCCAGTCGGACTAGCGGGTATCCCTACGAGCAGTACTTC. The chain joins TRBV6-5 to TRBJ2-7; TRBD2 aligns across 11 bases. After removal of 9 bases from V and 2 bases from J, the junction contained 6 bases not matched to a gene. The CDR3 has 14 residues. Germline CDR1 and CDR2: MNHEY and SVGAGI.